Listed here are 13 T cell receptor beta chains from one sample, sequenced in a study of cytomegalovirus exposure and HLA in healthy donors. Assay used: immunoSEQ multiplex PCR; TCRdb lists only in-frame clones, some missing. The table records roughly 200,000 clones, roughly three quarters of them present only once. The sample comprised PBMCs. The receptors shown here come from a woman in her 30s in good health and CMV-seronegative.

The chain recombines TRBV5-8 with TRBJ2-5, with 8 bases aligning to TRBD1. CDR1 and CDR2 from the germline V gene are SGHTS and YDEGEE. This CDR3 has 15 residues. V shed 0 bases and J 5 bases; nucleotides not matched to a gene: 6. CDR3 coding DNA: TGTGCCAGCAGCTTGGGAAAGACAGGGGTGGAGACCCAGTACTTC. This gives the protein CASSLGKTGVETQYF.

CDR3 amino acids: CASSSRDRARGYTF. Here the CDR3 DNA reads TGTGCCAGCAGCTCGCGGGACAGGGCACGGGGCTACACCTTC. The genes are TRBV13 and TRBJ1-2, with TRBD1 matching 9 bases. Germline CDR1 and CDR2: PRHDT and FYEKMQ (reference sequence). V trimming: 4 bases; J trimming: 8 bases; junction bases outside the gene matches: 8. This CDR3 region has 14 residues.

J is TRBJ2-2 and V is TRBV5-1, with D possibly matching TRBD2 (6 bases). There are 14 residues in the CDR3. CDR1 SGHRS and CDR2 YFSETQ come from the germline V gene. V was pared by 9 bases and J by 0 bases, with 12 bases between. The chain's CDR3 is CATSGLPNTGELFF. The CDR3 nucleotides read TGCGCCACCTCGGGACTGCCGAACACCGGGGAGCTGTTTTTT.

J is TRBJ1-1 and V is TRBV5-1; TRBD1 agrees at 7 bases. The V gene's germline CDR1 is SGHRS and CDR2 YFSETQ. The CDR3 is 14 residues long. V was pared by 3 bases and J by 8 bases, with 10 bases of the junction left unmatched. CDR3 loop: CASSSDRWESEAFF. The CDR3 nucleotides are TGCGCCAGCAGCTCGGACAGGTGGGAGTCGGAAGCTTTCTTT. Drawing the rest from reference TRBV5-1 and TRBJ1-1, the complete variable domain is KAGVTQTPRYLIKTRGQQVTLSCSPISGHRSVSWYQQTPGQGLQFLFEYFSETQRNKGNFPGRFSGRQFSNSRSEMNVSTLELGDSALYLCASSSDRWESEAFFGQGTRLTVV.

The rearrangement links TRBV6-1 to TRBJ2-5; D perhaps matches TRBD1 (5 bases). Germline CDR1 and CDR2: MNHNS and SASEGT. This CDR3 is 13 amino acids long. Trimming removed 7 bases from V and 1 base from J, with 10 bases in between. CDR3 nucleotide sequence: TGTGCCAGCATGAGAGACAGCCAAGAGACCCAGTACTTC. Protein product: CASMRDSQETQYF.

J is TRBJ1-5 and V is TRBV27, with D maybe TRBD1 (6 bases). The CDR3 covers 12 residues. Germline V gene lookup returns CDR1 MNHEY and CDR2 SMNVEV (reference sequence). V lost 9 bases and J lost 4, with 10 bases in between. This CDR3 is CASGGRNQPQHF. The CDR3 DNA reads TGTGCCAGTGGGGGCCGGAATCAGCCCCAGCATTTT.

The chain is built from TRBV27 and TRBJ2-3, with D possibly TRBD2 on 5 matching bases. The CDR3 consists of 13 residues. Between the trimmed V and J ends, which lost 8 bases and 5 bases, there was a span of 14 bases. Germline loops: CDR1 MNHEY, CDR2 SMNVEV (reference sequence). For the CDR3, the DNA is TGTGCCAGCGGTCCTTCCCGGGGAGATACGCAGTATTTT. Amino acids: CASGPSRGDTQYF.

V and J are TRBV6-1 and TRBJ1-4, with TRBD1 as a possible D gene (5 bases). This CDR3 is 14 amino acids long. Deletions cut 1 base from V and 5 bases from J, with 8 bases between. Germline loops: CDR1 MNHNS, CDR2 SASEGT. The CDR3 region has the DNA TGTGCCAGCAGTGAAGGGGCAGGGAATGAAAAACTGTTTTTT. This codes for CASSEGAGNEKLFF.

This clone was detected only once. This sequence joins TRBV10-1 and TRBJ2-1, with 8 bases matching TRBD2. The CDR3 has 18 amino acids. V dropped 5 bases and J dropped 2; count of bases not matched to a gene: 14. Per the germline V gene, CDR1 is WNHNN and CDR2 is SYGVQD (reference sequence). CDR3 in DNA: TGCGCCAGCAGTTCCCTCGGACTAGCCGGACAGCCCTACAATGAGCAGTTCTTC. Protein product: CASSSLGLAGQPYNEQFF.

The chain joins TRBV9 to TRBJ1-1, with D possibly being TRBD1 (6 bases). CDR1 SGDLS and CDR2 YYNGEE come from the germline V gene. The CDR3 runs 14 residues. Trimming cost V 1 base and J 0 bases, with 7 bases left between them. The CDR3 region is CASSVTGMNTEAFF. CDR3 nucleotide sequence: TGTGCCAGCAGCGTAACAGGGATGAACACTGAAGCTTTCTTT.

The chain has TRBV19 and TRBJ2-7; TRBD1 aligns across 10 bases. The CDR3 sequence is 15 residues long. The trim removed 3 bases at V and 0 bases at J, leaving 2 bases unmatched. Germline V CDR1 and CDR2: LNHDA, SQIVND (reference sequence). CDR3 nucleotides: TGTGCCAGTAGTATTGGGACAGGGGTCTCCTACGAGCAGTACTTC. Translation: CASSIGTGVSYEQYF. The variable domain in full, completed from reference TRBV19 and TRBJ2-7, reads DGGITQSPKYLFRKEGQNVTLSCEQNLNHDAMYWYRQDPGQGLRLIYYSQIVNDFQKGDIAEGYSVSREKKESFPLTVTSAQKNPTAFYLCASSIGTGVSYEQYFGPGTRLTVT.

The V call is TRBV7-3, the J call TRBJ2-7, with 11 bases matching TRBD1. The junction had 4 bases not matched to a gene; V was cut back by 5 bases and J by 4 bases. CDR3 length equals 14 residues. CDR1 and CDR2 (germline): SGHTA, FQGTGA. The CDR3 is CASSPGTGGYEQYF. CDR3 coding DNA: TGTGCCAGCAGCCCCGGGACAGGGGGTTACGAGCAGTACTTC.

The chain is built from TRBV7-9 and TRBJ2-7; 10 positions match TRBD1. Germline V gene sequence: CDR1 SEHNR, CDR2 FQNEAQ (reference sequence). This CDR3 has 17 residues. Trimming removed 4 bases from V and 4 bases from J; junction bases left unmatched: 13. CDR3 nucleotide sequence: TGTGCCAGCAGCTCTTCCTCCGCGACAGGGGGCAGGTACGAGCAGTACTTC. Protein: CASSSSSATGGRYEQYF.